The 30 T cell receptor beta chains below were found in one sample sequenced in a study of T cell responses to AZD1222 COVID-19 vaccine. Profiled with immunoSEQ multiplex PCR; TCRdb holds only in-frame clones, not every one. The sample gives about 160,000 clones, 85% to 95% of which show up once; around 1.3% is in the top ten. The sequenced sample was peripheral blood, obtained on day 0 of AZD1222 vaccination. The receptors were gathered from an adult in good health.

The chain links TRBV11-3 to TRBJ2-1; D call uncertain. CDR3 size: 12 residues. The V gene lost 1 base and the J gene lost 9 bases, with 7 bases spanning the gap. In germline, CDR1 is SGHNT, CDR2 YENEEA. The CDR3 DNA sequence: TGTGCCAGCAGCTTAGGTCTTACTGAGCAGTTCTTC. This gives the protein CASSLGLTEQFF.

The genes are TRBV2 and TRBJ2-7; 9 bases line up with TRBD2. Germline V lookup: CDR1 SNHLY, CDR2 FYNNEI. CDR3 length equals 15 residues. The V segment lost 5 bases and the J segment 2 bases; nucleotides outside the gene matches: 7. As DNA, the CDR3 is TGTGCCAGCAGTCTCTCCGCGGGGGGGACCTACGAGCAGTACGTC. Translated, it gives CASSLSAGGTYEQYV.

This clone has only a few counts. This chain links TRBV7-3 with TRBJ2-5, with D hard to call. Looked up from germline, CDR1 is SGHTA and CDR2 is FQGTGA. Trimming left V 2 bases short and J 0 bases short, with 4 bases between. There are 13 residues in the CDR3. The DNA for the CDR3 is TGTGCCAGCAGCTTATACGACCAAGAGACCCAGTACTTC. Protein product: CASSLYDQETQYF.

This chain links TRBV3-1 (or the pseudogene TRBV3-2) with TRBJ2-5, with D possibly matching TRBD2 (7 bases). In germline, CDR1 is LGHDT, CDR2 YNNKEL (reference sequence). The CDR3 covers 15 residues. Trimming removed 8 bases at V and 1 base at J, with 17 bases between. The CDR3 DNA sequence: TGTGCCAGCCGTAAGGGGGGGAGGGGCCAAGAGACCCAGTACTTC. Its translation is CASRKGGRGQETQYF.

The chain employs TRBV7-2 and TRBJ1-4; no reliable D call. CDR3 length: 13 amino acids. Germline V CDR1 and CDR2: SGHTA, FQGNSA. V was cut by 4 bases and J by 7 bases, with 10 bases left in between. Written as DNA, the CDR3 is TGTGCCAGCAGCTACCTGGAGGGTGAAAAACTGTTTTTT. Translating it yields CASSYLEGEKLFF.

This chain uses TRBV5-4 with TRBJ1-2, with D possibly TRBD1 on 6 matching bases. V lost 4 bases and J 2 bases, leaving 15 bases between the germline ends. Germline V gives CDR1 SGHNT, CDR2 YYREEE (reference sequence). The CDR3 runs 15 residues. The CDR3 DNA reads TGTGCCAGCAGCCCCGGACGGGGGACAAACTATGGCTACACCTTC. This gives the protein CASSPGRGTNYGYTF.

This chain joins TRBV5-6 and TRBJ2-1; 12 bases match TRBD2. V lost 0 bases to trimming and J lost 6 bases; unmatched junction nucleotides: 7. This CDR3 contains 17 residues. Germline values: CDR1 SGHDT, CDR2 YYEEEE. The CDR3 nucleotides read TGTGCCAGCAGCTTGGCGTCTAGCGGGAGGGCCCCCAATGAGCAGTTCTTC. Its translation is CASSLASSGRAPNEQFF.

The chain combines TRBV2 with TRBJ1-5; 7 bases fit TRBD1. J gave up 4 bases and V 8 bases, and 8 bases lay outside the gene matches. Germline assignment: CDR1 SNHLY and CDR2 FYNNEI. This CDR3 has 14 residues. For the CDR3, the DNA is TGTGCCAGCGGCATACAGGGGAGGAATCAGCCCCAGCATTTT. This codes for CASGIQGRNQPQHF.

The V gene is TRBV27, the J gene TRBJ1-5; D not resolved. There are 16 residues in the CDR3. CDR1 is MNHEY and CDR2 is SMNVEV in the germline V gene (reference sequence). Trimming shortened V by 6 bases and J by 2 bases, and 17 bases separated the two germline ends. CDR3 loop: CASSSHPSPGNQPQHF. CDR3 DNA sequence: TGTGCCAGCAGCTCCCACCCTTCACCAGGCAATCAGCCCCAGCATTTT.

The gene calls are TRBV5-4 and TRBJ2-1; 10 bases map to TRBD2. Germline V lookup: CDR1 SGHNT, CDR2 YYREEE (reference sequence). The CDR3 covers 14 residues. Trimming removed 3 bases from V and 7 bases from J; junction bases left unmatched: 4. Here the CDR3 reads CASSYGTSVNEQFF. The CDR3 DNA sequence: TGTGCCAGCAGCTACGGGACTAGCGTTAATGAGCAGTTCTTC.

This clone came up once. The chain uses TRBV15 and TRBJ2-7, with D possibly being TRBD1 or TRBD2 (5 bases each). The CDR3 extends over 14 amino acids. Trimming stripped 5 bases from V and 0 bases from J, with 11 bases between. In germline, CDR1 is LNHNV, CDR2 YYDKDF (reference sequence). The CDR3 sequence: CATSRDGDSYEQYV. The CDR3 DNA is TGTGCCACCAGCCGGGACGGCGACTCCTACGAGCAGTACGTC.

Here the CDR3 DNA reads TGTGCCAGCTCACCCGGGACAGTAACATACGAGCAGTACGTC. Translation gives CASSPGTVTYEQYV. V usage is TRBV18 and J usage is TRBJ2-7, with TRBD1 identical over 7 bases. Germline V gene sequence: CDR1 KGHSH, CDR2 LQKENI. This CDR3 comprises 14 residues. V trimming: 3 bases; J trimming: 4 bases; junction bases outside the gene matches: 6.

The CDR3 protein is CASSQPGLAGVRNEQFF. The CDR3 DNA sequence: TGCGCCAGCAGCCAACCGGGACTAGCGGGAGTTAGGAATGAGCAGTTCTTC. J is TRBJ2-1 and V is TRBV4-1; 14 bases are shared with TRBD2. Germline lookup yields CDR1 MGHRA and CDR2 YSYEKL. The V gene end was trimmed by 2 bases and the J gene end by 7 bases; junction bases not matched to a gene: 7. The CDR3 runs to 17 residues.

This clone was counted once. The chain carries TRBV4-1 and TRBJ1-5; no firm D call. With 5 bases removed from V and 5 bases from J, the gap between germline ends came to 7 bases. Germline CDR1 is MGHRA and CDR2 is YSYEKL. The CDR3 runs to 12 residues. This chain's CDR3 is CASSFVDQPQHF. The DNA of the CDR3 is TGCGCCAGCAGCTTCGTAGATCAGCCCCAGCATTTT.

The V gene is TRBV5-1, the J gene TRBJ2-1; 8 nucleotides line up with TRBD2. CDR1 and CDR2 from the germline V gene are SGHRS and YFSETQ. Unmatched junction bases numbered 5, after V lost 4 bases and J lost 2 bases. The CDR3 is 15 residues long. DNA of the CDR3: TGCGCCAGCAGCGGGAGCGGGAGCACCTACAATGAGCAGTTCTTC. Translating gives CASSGSGSTYNEQFF.

The chain carries TRBV3-1 (or the pseudogene TRBV3-2) and TRBJ1-5; 8 bases map to TRBD1. Germline-derived CDR1 and CDR2 are LGHDT and YNNKEL (reference sequence). After removal of 1 base from V and 3 bases from J, the junction contained 14 bases not matched to a gene. The CDR3 has 19 residues. The CDR3 is CASSQAKSLRQGFNQPQHF. The CDR3 region has the DNA TGTGCCAGCAGCCAAGCAAAATCCCTACGACAGGGGTTCAATCAGCCCCAGCATTTT.

V usage is TRBV7-6 and J usage is TRBJ2-1, with TRBD2 identical over 9 bases. V lost 2 bases to trimming and J lost 8 bases; unmatched junction nucleotides: 7. The germline gives CDR1 SGHVS, CDR2 FNYEAQ. The CDR3 runs 15 residues. CDR3 DNA: TGTGCCAGCAGCTTACTAGCGGGAATAGATTATGAGCAGTTCTTC. Encoded protein: CASSLLAGIDYEQFF.

The CDR3 loop is CASSRGQNTGELFF. In DNA form, the CDR3 reads TGTGCCAGCAGCCGCGGACAGAACACCGGGGAGCTGTTTTTT. The chain has TRBV3-1 (or the pseudogene TRBV3-2) and TRBJ2-2, with a possible D match to TRBD1 (5 bases). V lost 4 bases, J lost 1 base, and 7 bases lay in between. The CDR3 contains 14 residues. Germline V gene data show CDR1 as LGHDT and CDR2 as YNNKEL (reference sequence).

V usage is TRBV27 and J usage is TRBJ2-1, with a tentative D call TRBD2 (6 bases). Trimming pared 5 bases from V and 2 bases from J, leaving 19 bases between. Germline V gives CDR1 MNHEY, CDR2 SMNVEV (reference sequence). The CDR3 has 17 amino acids. DNA of the CDR3: TGTGCCAGCAGTCTCTACCTAGCGAATAATCCCTACAATGAGCAGTTCTTC. This sequence encodes CASSLYLANNPYNEQFF.

Comment on this clone: Germline is not matched at one junction end, which may reflect a read error. The rearrangement links TRBV6-1 to TRBJ1-6; no firm D call. Germline V CDR1 and CDR2: MNHNS, SASEGT. There are 16 residues in the CDR3. The CDR3: CASSEGPDPYNSPLHF. CDR3 coding DNA: TGTGCCAGCAGCGAAGGTCCCGACCCCTATAATTCACCCCTCCACTTT.

The CDR3 spells CASSLGTGSNQPQHF. CDR3 DNA: TGTGCCAGCAGCTTAGGAACAGGAAGCAATCAGCCCCAGCATTTT. V and J are TRBV11-1 and TRBJ1-5; D is perhaps TRBD1 (5 bases). The germline V gene encodes CDR1 SGHAT and CDR2 FQDESV (reference sequence). The CDR3 spans 15 residues. V was clipped by 1 base and J by 1 base, with 8 bases between them.

This clone appeared once. The chain combines TRBV28 with TRBJ2-3, with D uncertain. V shed 4 bases and J shed 1 base, with 12 bases lying between them. The CDR3 sequence is 15 residues long. From germline, CDR1 is MDHEN and CDR2 SYDVKM. CDR3 bases: TGTGCCAGCAGTTCTATAGACGGACGCACAGATACGCAGTATTTT. Protein sequence: CASSSIDGRTDTQYF.

This chain joins TRBV7-9 and TRBJ1-1; D unclear. V was clipped by 2 bases and J by 1 base, with 8 bases between them. The V gene's germline CDR1 is SEHNR and CDR2 FQNEAQ (reference sequence). The CDR3 is made up of 14 amino acids. CDR3 residues: CASSLLGGNTEAFF. CDR3 sequence (DNA): TGTGCCAGCAGCTTACTGGGCGGGAACACTGAAGCTTTCTTT.

In nucleotides, the CDR3 is TGCGCCAGCAGCCAATCTAGCGGGGGCGGAAATACGCAGTATTTT. Its protein product is CASSQSSGGGNTQYF. The genes are TRBV4-1 and TRBJ2-3; 10 bases match TRBD2. This CDR3 comprises 15 residues. V trimming: 2 bases; J trimming: 7 bases; junction bases outside the gene matches: 6. Germline assignment: CDR1 MGHRA and CDR2 YSYEKL.

CDR3 protein: CASSSTGGRTGELFF. CDR3 sequence (DNA): TGTGCCAGCAGCTCGACAGGTGGACGAACCGGGGAGCTGTTTTTT. This chain connects TRBV7-3 to TRBJ2-2; D perhaps matches TRBD1 (6 bases). In germline, CDR1 is SGHTA, CDR2 FQGTGA. This CDR3 contains 15 residues. Trimming stripped 4 bases from V and 5 bases from J, with 14 bases between.

This chain uses TRBV5-8 with TRBJ1-1; D ambiguous. This CDR3 has 16 amino acids. Germline V gene data show CDR1 as SGHTS and CDR2 as YDEGEE. The germline V and J ends were trimmed by 0 bases and 2 bases, with 14 bases remaining between them. In nucleotides, the CDR3 is TGTGCCAGCAGCTTGGCGCCCGTTGCACTAAACACTGAAGCTTTCTTT. This translates into CASSLAPVALNTEAFF.

This chain links TRBV7-6 with TRBJ2-5, with 13 positions matching TRBD2. Per the germline V gene, CDR1 is SGHVS and CDR2 is FNYEAQ. V dropped 4 bases and J dropped 6; count of bases not matched to a gene: 8. The CDR3 covers 16 residues. This CDR3 reads CASSSKTSGGAKTQYF. The CDR3 region has the DNA TGTGCCAGCAGCTCCAAAACTAGCGGGGGGGCAAAGACCCAGTACTTC.

The chain couples TRBV7-8 to TRBJ2-1; 13 nucleotides agree with TRBD2. CDR1 is SGHVS, CDR2 FQNEAQ, per germline. The ends lost 4 bases at V and 9 bases at J; junction bases unmatched: 9. The CDR3 runs to 16 residues. The CDR3 DNA reads as TGTGCCAGCAGCTCTCGACTAGCGGGGGGCCTGGGTGAGCAGTTCTTC. Residues: CASSSRLAGGLGEQFF.

The rearrangement uses TRBV19 and TRBJ2-2, with TRBD2 matching 14 bases. The V gene's germline CDR1 is LNHDA and CDR2 SQIVND (reference sequence). The CDR3 is made up of 14 amino acids. Trimming at V came to 9 bases and at J to 5 bases, leaving 2 bases not matched to a gene. The CDR3: CASRLAGGTGELFF. DNA of the CDR3: TGTGCCAGCAGACTAGCGGGAGGGACCGGGGAGCTGTTTTTT.

V usage is TRBV2 and J usage is TRBJ1-4, with D unclear. The germline CDR1 and CDR2 sequences are SNHLY and FYNNEI. CDR3 size: 13 residues. V was shortened by 5 bases and J by 5 bases, with 9 bases between the two germline ends. The CDR3 protein is CASSSVDNEKLFF. Here the CDR3 DNA reads TGTGCCAGCAGTTCGGTCGACAATGAAAAACTGTTTTTT.